This record concerns one T cell receptor (beta chain) sequence. The antigen remains unidentified. The data stem from a study of OX40 agonist ivuxolimab in advanced cancers. Study information: The eligibility criteria allowed prior anti-PD-1, anti-PD-L1 or anti-CTLA-4 therapy, and about 40% had some.

The table came from immunoSEQ multiplex PCR; TCRdb's copy has only in-frame clones and leaves some out. The sample has tens of thousands of clones, roughly 87% seen once. Findings and caveats of the study: More expanded clones were seen, on average, in CD8+ T cells than in CD4+. Also present in some nonresponders was a low level of normalized T-cell clonal expansion.

V gave up 4 bases and J gave up 9 bases, with 6 bases separating them. The germline V gene encodes CDR1 WSHSY and CDR2 SAAADI. The CDR3 runs 10 residues. Specimen: CD4+ or CD8+ T cells sorted from blood, collected in a trial of the OX40 agonist ivuxolimab. The rearrangement uses TRBV10-2 and TRBJ2-5; unclear D gene. The receptor comes from an adult with an advanced solid tumor such as melanoma, head and neck, liver or kidney cancer. The CDR3 region has the DNA TGCGCCAGCAGTGTCCGTCCCCAGTACTTC. This encodes CASSVRPQYF.